A single sample gave rise to the 7 T cell receptor beta chains below, sequenced in a study of vaccination and CD4 T cells after COVID-19. These TCRs are of unknown antigen specificity. Sequenced with the Oncomine TCR Beta short-read assay was DNA taken from cultured CD4+ T cells. TCRdb reprocessed the PCR reads with MiXCR, giving one entry per CDR3 protein. The top ten clones hold 16% of a sample with 10,000 to 15,000 distinct CDR3 sequences, roughly 50% of them seen once. The treatment: roughly 10-day PBMC culture with coronavirus spike peptide pools or control peptides (ViraFEST assay). Source material: CD4+ T cells from blood, cultured in vitro. These receptors were collected from a human donor who had recovered from COVID-19.

This clonotype has only one observation. This chain joins TRBV7-3 and TRBJ2-5; TRBD1 is a possible D gene (6 bases). The CDR3 is 15 residues long. Germline V gene sequence: CDR1 SGHTA, CDR2 FQGTGA. Trimming left V 5 bases short and J 4 bases short, with 17 bases between. The CDR3 reads CASSRGQLSGETQYF. The CDR3 DNA reads as TGTGCCAGCAGCCGAGGACAGCTTTCAGGAGAGACCCAGTACTTC.

The table lists this clonotype with a few counts. The gene calls are TRBV7-6 and TRBJ1-3, with unresolved D. The CDR3 totals 14 residues. Trimming took 0 bases from V and 0 from J, leaving 3 bases between them. Germline V gene data show CDR1 as SGHVS and CDR2 as FNYEAQ. CDR3 protein: CASSLAGSGNTIYF. The CDR3 DNA sequence: TGTGCCAGCAGCTTAGCTGGCTCTGGAAACACCATATATTTT.

This chain links TRBV2 with TRBJ1-1; D remains unclear. In germline, CDR1 is SNHLY, CDR2 FYNNEI. V lost 7 bases, J lost 8 bases, and 17 bases lay in between. The CDR3 is 13 residues long. CDR3 amino acids: CASKLFPSGEAFF. In DNA, the CDR3 is TGTGCCAGCAAGTTGTTCCCATCGGGAGAAGCTTTCTTT.

This clonotype has a handful of counts. The genes are TRBV7-2 and TRBJ1-2; TRBD1 matches at 7 bases. CDR3 length: 16 amino acids. The J segment lost 5 bases and the V segment lost 2 bases, leaving 11 bases of the junction unmatched. Germline values: CDR1 SGHTA, CDR2 FQGNSA. CDR3: CASSLRWSQGVYGYTF. The CDR3 nucleotides read TGTGCCAGCAGCTTAAGATGGTCCCAGGGGGTATATGGCTACACCTTC.

This rearrangement joins TRBV7-3 to TRBJ2-1; 10 positions match TRBD2. Trimming took 0 bases from V and 7 from J; bases not matched to a gene: 3. The germline CDR1 and CDR2 sequences are SGHTA and FQGTGA. The CDR3 loop spans 15 amino acids. The CDR3 nucleotides read TGTGCCAGCAGCTTAACAGCGGGAGGGCGTAATGAGCAGTTCTTC. Protein: CASSLTAGGRNEQFF.

This chain connects TRBV14 to TRBJ2-3; maybe TRBD1 (6 bases). The CDR3 loop spans 12 amino acids. V was clipped by 5 bases and J by 7 bases, with 10 bases between them. CDR1 is SGHDN, CDR2 FVKESK, per germline. This CDR3 reads CASSWGPHTQYF. The DNA of the CDR3 is TGTGCCAGCAGCTGGGGGCCCCATACGCAGTATTTT.

This clonotype was recorded a few times. J is TRBJ1-5 and V is TRBV15; perhaps TRBD1 as D (5 bases). Germline values: CDR1 LNHNV, CDR2 YYDKDF (reference sequence). The CDR3 has 15 residues. V gave up 0 bases and J gave up 2 bases, with 8 bases separating them. CDR3 bases: TGTGCCACCAGCAGAGATCCGGGGGGCAATCAGCCCCAGCATTTT. Its translation is CATSRDPGGNQPQHF.